Below are 4 T cell receptor beta chains sequenced from a single sample in a study of graft-versus-host responses after intestinal transplantation (dated by TCRdb to the early 2020s). The library was obtained by the immunoSEQ multiplex PCR assay. TCRdb took this table from immuneACCESS and kept in-frame rearrangements with V and J called. Such tables lack part of the clones; where checked against another copy, unresolved V genes explain under half of the gap, and the rest is unexplained. Present in this sample are 14,000 to 15,000 clones, around 94% of which were seen just once. Roughly 0.7% of the sample goes to the ten largest clones. Sequences were derived from PBMCs, sampled 9 days after transplant. The receptor source for this set is a human patient who received an intestinal transplant, so some T cells may come from the graft donor.

V usage is TRBV12-5 and J usage is TRBJ2-5; 10 bases fit TRBD1. The J call is doubtful: the DNA matches TRBJ2-7 better. Germline V lookup: CDR1 LGHNT, CDR2 FRNRAP. The CDR3 has 18 amino acids. The CDR3 DNA reads TGTGCTAGTGGTTTCTTTCTAGCGGGCGGGACAGGGGACTGCGAGCAGTACTTC. Protein sequence: CASGFFLAGGTGDCEQYF.

V usage is TRBV9 and J usage is TRBJ2-7, with D perhaps matching TRBD1 (8 bases). The CDR3 is made up of 15 amino acids. Germline V lookup: CDR1 SGDLS, CDR2 YYNGEE. V was trimmed by 4 bases and J by 0 bases, leaving 14 bases between them. The CDR3 loop is CASSSGGGSSYEQYF. CDR3 coding DNA: TGTGCCAGCAGCTCAGGGGGCGGGAGCTCCTACGAGCAGTACTTC.

The CDR3 DNA follows: TGTGCCAGCCGATCTCTAGCGGGAGGGCCCGATGAGCAGTTCTTC. Encoded protein: CASRSLAGGPDEQFF. V gene TRBV6-1 combines with J gene TRBJ2-1, with TRBD2 matching over 12 bases. The CDR3 runs to 15 residues. J gave up 8 bases and V 8 bases, and 10 bases lay outside the gene matches. The germline V gene has CDR1 MNHNS and CDR2 SASEGT.

CDR3 in amino acids: CASRGTEYNEQFF. The CDR3 DNA follows: TGTGCCAGCCGCGGGACAGAATACAATGAGCAGTTCTTC. The J gene is TRBJ2-1, the V gene TRBV11-2; tentative D call: TRBD1 (7 bases). This CDR3 comprises 13 residues. CDR1 and CDR2 (germline): SGHAT, FQNNGV. Trimming took off 8 bases at V and 4 bases at J, with 12 bases between the two ends.